Included here is one T cell receptor beta chain sequence, with context. Its antigen is unknown. The data were taken from a study of vaccination and CD4 T cells after COVID-19. Looking at the study overall: Samples taken post-COVID came a median around 100 days after diagnosis, ranging from 35 to 161.

Time point reported: late sampling 161 to 241 days after vaccination in three convalescent patients. Treatment here: roughly ten-day PBMC culture with coronavirus spike peptide pools or control peptides (ViraFEST assay). Having spent 10 days in culture, CD4+ T cells were then isolated by negative selection. Oncomine TCR Beta short-read sequencing was applied to DNA from cultured CD4+ T cells. Using its own MiXCR run on the PCR reads, TCRdb lists one record per CDR3 protein. The sample holds more than 20,000 distinct CDR3 sequences, more than 45% seen once. Sequences were derived from CD4+ T cells from blood, cultured in vitro, sampled about 7 months after SARS-CoV-2 vaccination. This clonotype was obtained from a human donor who had recovered from COVID-19.

CDR3 nucleotides: TGCAGTGCTAGAGGGGCGGGGGGGCTAACAGATACGCAGTATTTT. Protein sequence: CSARGAGGLTDTQYF. The rearrangement uses TRBV20-1 and TRBJ2-3; 9 positions agree with TRBD2. V gave up 1 base and J gave up 3 bases; unmatched junction bases: 5. The CDR3 totals 15 residues. Germline loops: CDR1 DFQATT, CDR2 SNEGSKA (reference sequence).